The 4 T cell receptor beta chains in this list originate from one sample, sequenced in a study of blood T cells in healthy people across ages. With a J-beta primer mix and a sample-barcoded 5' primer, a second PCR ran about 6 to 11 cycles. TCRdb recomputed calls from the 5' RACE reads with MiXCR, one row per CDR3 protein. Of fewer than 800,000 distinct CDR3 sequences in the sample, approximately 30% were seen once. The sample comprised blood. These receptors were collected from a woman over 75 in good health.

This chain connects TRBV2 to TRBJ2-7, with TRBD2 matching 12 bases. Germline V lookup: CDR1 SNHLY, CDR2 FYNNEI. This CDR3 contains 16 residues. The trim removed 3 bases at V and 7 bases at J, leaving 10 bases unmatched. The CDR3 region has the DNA TGTGCCAGCAGTGAGCAGCTAGCGGGAGGGTTTGGAGAGCAGTACTTC. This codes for CASSEQLAGGFGEQYF.

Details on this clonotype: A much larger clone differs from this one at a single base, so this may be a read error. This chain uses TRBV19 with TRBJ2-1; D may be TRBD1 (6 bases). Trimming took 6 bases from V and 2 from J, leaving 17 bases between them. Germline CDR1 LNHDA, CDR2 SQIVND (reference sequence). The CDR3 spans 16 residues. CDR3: CASRTGSTGTYNEQFF. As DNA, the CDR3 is TGTGCCAGTAGGACTGGGTCAACAGGGACCTACAATGAGCAGTTCTTC.

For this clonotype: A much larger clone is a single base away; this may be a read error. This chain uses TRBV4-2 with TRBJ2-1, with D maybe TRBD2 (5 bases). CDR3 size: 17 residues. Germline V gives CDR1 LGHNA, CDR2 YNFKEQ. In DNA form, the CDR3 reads TGTGCCAGCAGCCAAGAGTCCGGGGTGACCTCCTACAATGGGCAGTTCTTC. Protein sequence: CASSQESGVTSYNGQFF.

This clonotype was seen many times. CDR3: CASSLENQPQHF. The CDR3 bases are TGTGCCAGCAGCTTGGAGAATCAGCCCCAGCATTTT. The chain carries TRBV5-6 and TRBJ1-5; D call uncertain. Germline CDR1 reads SGHDT; CDR2 reads YYEEEE. CDR3 size: 12 residues. Trimming took off 0 bases at V and 4 bases at J, with 2 bases between the two ends.